This entry is about one T cell receptor (beta chain). TCRdb's table, derived via immunoSEQ multiplex PCR, lists solely in-frame clones and lacks some. The table has some 350,000 clones, roughly 89% seen once; the top ten hold 6% to 7.5%. These data come from a study of blood T cell repertoires in COVID-19. Study background: Sources were T cells, B-cell-depleted T cells, or PBMCs; the material itself was cDNA or gDNA.

Germline CDR1 is SGHNT and CDR2 is YYREEE (reference sequence). V was cut by 0 bases and J by 1 base, with 10 bases left in between. The CDR3 totals 15 residues. Specimen: peripheral blood. This clonotype originated in a young man with active or convalescent COVID-19. The V gene is TRBV5-4, the J gene TRBJ1-1, with a possible D match to TRBD1 (6 bases). CDR3 DNA: TGTGCCAGCAGCTTGGGAACAGGGTCGAACACTGAAGCTTTCTTT. Its protein product is CASSLGTGSNTEAFF.